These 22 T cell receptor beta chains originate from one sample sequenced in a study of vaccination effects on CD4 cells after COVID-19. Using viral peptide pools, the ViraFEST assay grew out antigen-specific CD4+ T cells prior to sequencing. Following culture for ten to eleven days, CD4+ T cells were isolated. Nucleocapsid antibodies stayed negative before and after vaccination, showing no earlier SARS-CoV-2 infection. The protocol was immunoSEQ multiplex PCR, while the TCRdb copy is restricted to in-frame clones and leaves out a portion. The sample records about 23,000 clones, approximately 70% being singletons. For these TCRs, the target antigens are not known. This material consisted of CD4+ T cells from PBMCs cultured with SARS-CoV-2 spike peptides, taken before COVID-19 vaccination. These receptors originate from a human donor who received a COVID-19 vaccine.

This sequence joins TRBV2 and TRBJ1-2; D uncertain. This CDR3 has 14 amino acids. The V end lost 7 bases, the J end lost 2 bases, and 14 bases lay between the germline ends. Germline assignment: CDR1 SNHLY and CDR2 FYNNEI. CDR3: CASTPRADNYGYTF. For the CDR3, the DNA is TGTGCCAGCACACCACGGGCAGACAACTATGGCTACACCTTC.

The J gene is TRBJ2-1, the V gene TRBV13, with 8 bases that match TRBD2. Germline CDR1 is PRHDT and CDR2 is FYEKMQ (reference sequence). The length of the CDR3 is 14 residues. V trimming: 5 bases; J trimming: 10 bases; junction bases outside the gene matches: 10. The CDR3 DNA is TGTGCCAGCAGCCCTGGACTAGCCCCCCGGGAGCAGTTCTTC. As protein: CASSPGLAPREQFF.

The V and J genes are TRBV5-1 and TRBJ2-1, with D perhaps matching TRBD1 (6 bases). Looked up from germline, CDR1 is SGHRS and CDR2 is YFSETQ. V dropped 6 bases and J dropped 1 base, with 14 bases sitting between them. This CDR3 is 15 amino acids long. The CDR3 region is CASKVTGHSYNEQFF. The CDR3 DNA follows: TGCGCCAGCAAGGTGACGGGACATTCCTACAATGAGCAGTTCTTC.

The chain's CDR3 is CASSPDRGYNSPLHF. CDR3 bases: TGTGCCAGCAGCCCCGACAGGGGGTATAATTCACCCCTCCACTTT. The rearrangement links TRBV11-2 to TRBJ1-6; 9 bases map to TRBD1. This CDR3 contains 15 residues. The V gene end was trimmed by 5 bases and the J gene end by 4 bases; junction bases not matched to a gene: 3. Germline V CDR1 and CDR2: SGHAT, FQNNGV.

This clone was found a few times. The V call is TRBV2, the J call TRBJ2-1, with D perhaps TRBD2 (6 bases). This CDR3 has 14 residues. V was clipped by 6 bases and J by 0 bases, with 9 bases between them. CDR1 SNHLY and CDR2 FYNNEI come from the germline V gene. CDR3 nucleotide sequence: TGTGCCAGCAGGGGGGGTGGCTCCTACAATGAGCAGTTCTTC. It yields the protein CASRGGGSYNEQFF.

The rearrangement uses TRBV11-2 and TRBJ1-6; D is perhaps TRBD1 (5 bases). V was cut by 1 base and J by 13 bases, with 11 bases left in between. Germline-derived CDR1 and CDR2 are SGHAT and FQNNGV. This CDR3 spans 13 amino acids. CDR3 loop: CASSLGGRQPLHF. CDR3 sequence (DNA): TGTGCCAGCAGCTTAGGAGGCCGACAGCCCCTCCACTTT.

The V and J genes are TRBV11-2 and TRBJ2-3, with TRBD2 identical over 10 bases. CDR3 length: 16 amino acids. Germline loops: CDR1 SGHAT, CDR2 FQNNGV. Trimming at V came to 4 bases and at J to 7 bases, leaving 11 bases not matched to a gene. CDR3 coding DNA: TGTGCCAGCAGCTCTCGGAGAGCGGGAGGGAAAAATACGCAGTATTTT. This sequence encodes CASSSRRAGGKNTQYF.

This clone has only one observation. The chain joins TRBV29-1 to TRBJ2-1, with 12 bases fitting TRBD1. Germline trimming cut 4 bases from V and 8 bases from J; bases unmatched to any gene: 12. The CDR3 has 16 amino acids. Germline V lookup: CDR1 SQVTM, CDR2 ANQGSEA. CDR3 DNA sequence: TGCAGCGTTGTTGGGGACAGGGGGCGCTTGGGGGATGAGCAGTTCTTC. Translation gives CSVVGDRGRLGDEQFF.

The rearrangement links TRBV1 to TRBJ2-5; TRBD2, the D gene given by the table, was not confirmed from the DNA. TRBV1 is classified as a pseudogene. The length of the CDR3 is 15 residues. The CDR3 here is CTSSQSSGRGLTQYF. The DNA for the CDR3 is TGCACCAGCAGCCAATCTAGCGGGAGGGGCCTCACCCAGTACTTC.

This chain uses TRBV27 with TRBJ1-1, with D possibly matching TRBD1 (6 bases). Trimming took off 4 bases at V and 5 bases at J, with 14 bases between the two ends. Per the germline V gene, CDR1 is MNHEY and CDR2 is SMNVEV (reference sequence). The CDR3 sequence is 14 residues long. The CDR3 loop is CASSSGVGRTEAFF. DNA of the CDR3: TGTGCCAGCAGTTCAGGGGTCGGGAGAACTGAAGCTTTCTTT.

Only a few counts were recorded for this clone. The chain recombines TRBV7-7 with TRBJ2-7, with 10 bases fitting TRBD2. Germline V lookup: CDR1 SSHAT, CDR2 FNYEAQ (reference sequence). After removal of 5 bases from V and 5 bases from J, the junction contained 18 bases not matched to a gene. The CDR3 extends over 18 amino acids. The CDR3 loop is CASSPISPGLARRDEQYF. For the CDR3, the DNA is TGTGCCAGCAGCCCCATCTCCCCGGGACTAGCGAGGCGGGACGAGCAGTACTTC.

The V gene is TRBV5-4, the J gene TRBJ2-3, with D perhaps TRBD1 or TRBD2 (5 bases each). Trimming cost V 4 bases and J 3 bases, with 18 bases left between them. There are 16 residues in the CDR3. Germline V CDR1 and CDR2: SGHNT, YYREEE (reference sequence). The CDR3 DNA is TGTGCCAGCAGCACGGGGCCCCCTAGACGAACAGATACGCAGTATTTT. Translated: CASSTGPPRRTDTQYF. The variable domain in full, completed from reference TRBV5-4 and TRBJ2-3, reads ETGVTQSPTHLIKTRGQQVTLRCSSQSGHNTVSWYQQALGQGPQFIFQYYREEENGRGNFPPRFSGLQFPNYSSELNVNALELDDSALYLCASSTGPPRRTDTQYFGPGTRLTVL.

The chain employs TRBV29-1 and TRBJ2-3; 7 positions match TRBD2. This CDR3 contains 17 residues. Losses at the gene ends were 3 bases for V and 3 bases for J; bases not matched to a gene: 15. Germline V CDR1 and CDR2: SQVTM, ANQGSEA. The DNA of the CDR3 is TGCAGCGTTGATGAGTGGGGGGGGACCGGGAGAACAGATACGCAGTATTTT. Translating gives CSVDEWGGTGRTDTQYF.

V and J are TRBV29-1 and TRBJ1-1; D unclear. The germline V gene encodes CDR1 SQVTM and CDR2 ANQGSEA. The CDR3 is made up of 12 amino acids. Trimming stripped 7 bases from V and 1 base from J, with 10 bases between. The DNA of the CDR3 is TGCAGCGCTAATCAGCAGAACACTGAAGCTTTCTTT. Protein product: CSANQQNTEAFF.

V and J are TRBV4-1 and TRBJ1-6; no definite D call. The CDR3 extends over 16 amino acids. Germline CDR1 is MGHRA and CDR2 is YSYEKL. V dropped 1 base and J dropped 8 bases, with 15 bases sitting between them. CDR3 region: CASSQGPARGHSPLHF. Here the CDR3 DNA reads TGCGCCAGCAGCCAAGGGCCCGCGAGAGGTCATTCACCCCTCCACTTT.

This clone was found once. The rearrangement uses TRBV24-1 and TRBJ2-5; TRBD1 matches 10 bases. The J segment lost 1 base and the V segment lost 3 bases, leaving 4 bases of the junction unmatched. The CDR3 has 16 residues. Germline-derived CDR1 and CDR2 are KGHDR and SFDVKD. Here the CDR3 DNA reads TGTGCCACCAGTGATCGGGACAGGGGAGGCCAAGAGACCCAGTACTTC. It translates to CATSDRDRGGQETQYF.

CDR3 sequence (DNA): TGTGCCAGCAGTTATAGGGGACAGGGAAATTCACCCCTCCACTTT. This gives the protein CASSYRGQGNSPLHF. The genes are TRBV27 and TRBJ1-6, with TRBD1 matching 9 bases. The length of the CDR3 is 15 residues. The V and J ends lost 4 bases and 7 bases, in that order; junction bases with no gene match: 5. Germline CDR1 and CDR2: MNHEY and SMNVEV (reference sequence).

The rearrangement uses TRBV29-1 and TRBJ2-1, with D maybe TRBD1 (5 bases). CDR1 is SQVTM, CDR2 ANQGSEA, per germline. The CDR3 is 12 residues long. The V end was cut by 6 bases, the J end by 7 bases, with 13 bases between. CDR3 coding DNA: TGCAGCGTAGTCAGGGATTTGAATGAGCAGTTCTTC. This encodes CSVVRDLNEQFF.

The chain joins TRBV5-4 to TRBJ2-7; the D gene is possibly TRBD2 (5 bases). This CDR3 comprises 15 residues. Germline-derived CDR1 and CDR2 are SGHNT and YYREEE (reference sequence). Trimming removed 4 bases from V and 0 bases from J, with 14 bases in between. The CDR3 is CASSRGQESSYEQYF. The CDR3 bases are TGTGCCAGCAGCCGCGGGCAGGAGAGCTCCTACGAGCAGTACTTC.

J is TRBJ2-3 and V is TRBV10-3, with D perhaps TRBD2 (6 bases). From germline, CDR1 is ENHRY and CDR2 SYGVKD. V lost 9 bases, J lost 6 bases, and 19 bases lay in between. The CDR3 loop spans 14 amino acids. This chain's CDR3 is CAIRDSIQPDTQYF. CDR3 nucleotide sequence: TGTGCCATACGGGACTCCATACAACCCGATACGCAGTATTTT.

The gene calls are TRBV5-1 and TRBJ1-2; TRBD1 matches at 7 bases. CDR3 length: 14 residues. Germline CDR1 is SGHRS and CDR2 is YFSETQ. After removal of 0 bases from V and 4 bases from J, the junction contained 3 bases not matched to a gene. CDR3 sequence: CASSLEGTAYGYTF. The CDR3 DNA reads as TGCGCCAGCAGCTTGGAGGGGACAGCCTATGGCTACACCTTC.

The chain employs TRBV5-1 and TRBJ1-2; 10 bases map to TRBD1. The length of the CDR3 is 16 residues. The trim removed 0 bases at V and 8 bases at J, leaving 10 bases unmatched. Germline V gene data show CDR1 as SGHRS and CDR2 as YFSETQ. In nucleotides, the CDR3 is TGCGCCAGCAGCTTGGAGGGACAGGGGACACCCCGGGGCTACACCTTC. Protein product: CASSLEGQGTPRGYTF. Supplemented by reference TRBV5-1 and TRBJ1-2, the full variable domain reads KAGVTQTPRYLIKTRGQQVTLSCSPISGHRSVSWYQQTPGQGLQFLFEYFSETQRNKGNFPGRFSGRQFSNSRSEMNVSTLELGDSALYLCASSLEGQGTPRGYTFGSGTRLTVV.